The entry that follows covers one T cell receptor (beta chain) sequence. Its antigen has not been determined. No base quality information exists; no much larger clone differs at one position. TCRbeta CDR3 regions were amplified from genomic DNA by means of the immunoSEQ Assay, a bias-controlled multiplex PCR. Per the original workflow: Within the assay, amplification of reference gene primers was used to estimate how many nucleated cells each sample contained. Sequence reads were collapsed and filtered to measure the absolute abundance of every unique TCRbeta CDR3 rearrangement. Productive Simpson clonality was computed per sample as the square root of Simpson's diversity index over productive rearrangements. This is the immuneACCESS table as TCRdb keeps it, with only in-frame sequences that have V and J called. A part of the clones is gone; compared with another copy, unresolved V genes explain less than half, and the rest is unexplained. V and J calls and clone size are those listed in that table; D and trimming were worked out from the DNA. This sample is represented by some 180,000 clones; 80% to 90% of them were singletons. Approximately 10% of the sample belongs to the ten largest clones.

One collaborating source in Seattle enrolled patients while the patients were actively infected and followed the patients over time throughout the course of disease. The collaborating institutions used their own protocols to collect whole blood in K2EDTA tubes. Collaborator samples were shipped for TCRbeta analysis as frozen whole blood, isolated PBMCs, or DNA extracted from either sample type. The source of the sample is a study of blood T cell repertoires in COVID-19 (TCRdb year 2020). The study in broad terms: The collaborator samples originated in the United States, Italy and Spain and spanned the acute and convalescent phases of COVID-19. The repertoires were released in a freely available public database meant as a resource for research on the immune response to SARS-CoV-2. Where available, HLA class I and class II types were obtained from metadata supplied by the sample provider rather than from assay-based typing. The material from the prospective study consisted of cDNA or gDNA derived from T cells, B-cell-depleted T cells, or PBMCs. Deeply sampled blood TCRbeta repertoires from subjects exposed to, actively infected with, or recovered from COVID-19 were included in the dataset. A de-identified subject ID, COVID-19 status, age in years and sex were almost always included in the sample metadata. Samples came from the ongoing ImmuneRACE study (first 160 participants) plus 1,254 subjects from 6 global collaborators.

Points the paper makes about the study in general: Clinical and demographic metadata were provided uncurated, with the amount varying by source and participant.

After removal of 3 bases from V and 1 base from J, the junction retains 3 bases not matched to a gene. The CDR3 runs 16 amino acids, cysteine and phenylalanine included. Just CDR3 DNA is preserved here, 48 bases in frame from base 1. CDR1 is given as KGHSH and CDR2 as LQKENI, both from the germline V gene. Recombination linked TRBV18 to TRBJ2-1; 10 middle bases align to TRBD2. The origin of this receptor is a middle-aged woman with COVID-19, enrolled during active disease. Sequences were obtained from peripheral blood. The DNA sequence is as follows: TGTGCCAGCTCACCTCAGACTAGCGGGTCCTACAATGAGCAGTTCTTC. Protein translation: CASSPQTSGSYNEQFF. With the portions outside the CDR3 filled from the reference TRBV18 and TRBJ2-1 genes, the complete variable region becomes NAGVMQNPRHLVRRRGQEARLRCSPMKGHSHVYWYRQLPEEGLKFMVYLQKENIIDESGMPKERFSAEFPKEGPSILRIQQVVRGDSAAYFCASSPQTSGSYNEQFFGPGTRLTVL.